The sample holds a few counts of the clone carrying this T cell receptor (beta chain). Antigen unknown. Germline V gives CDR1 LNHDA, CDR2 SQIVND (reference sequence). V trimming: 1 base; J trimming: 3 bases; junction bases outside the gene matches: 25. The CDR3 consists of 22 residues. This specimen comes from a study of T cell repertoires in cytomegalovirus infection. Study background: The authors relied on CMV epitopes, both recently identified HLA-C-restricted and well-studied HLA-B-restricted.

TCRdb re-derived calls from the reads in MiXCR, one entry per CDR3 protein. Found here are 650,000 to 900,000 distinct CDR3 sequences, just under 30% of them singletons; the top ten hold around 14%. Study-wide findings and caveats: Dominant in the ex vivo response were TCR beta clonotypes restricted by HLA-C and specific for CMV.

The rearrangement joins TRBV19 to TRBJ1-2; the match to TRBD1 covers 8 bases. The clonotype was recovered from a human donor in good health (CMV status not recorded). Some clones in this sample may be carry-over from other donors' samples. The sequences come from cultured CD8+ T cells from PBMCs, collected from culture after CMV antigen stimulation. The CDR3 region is CASSIASILFESDRELYYGYTF. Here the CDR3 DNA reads TGTGCCAGTAGTATAGCATCCATACTTTTTGAATCGGACAGGGAGCTATACTATGGCTACACCTTC. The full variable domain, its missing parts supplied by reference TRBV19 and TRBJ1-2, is DGGITQSPKYLFRKEGQNVTLSCEQNLNHDAMYWYRQDPGQGLRLIYYSQIVNDFQKGDIAEGYSVSREKKESFPLTVTSAQKNPTAFYLCASSIASILFESDRELYYGYTFGSGTRLTVV.